What follows are 5 T cell receptor beta chains derived from one specimen sequenced in a study of T cell changes during pregnancy in multiple sclerosis. This table comes from immunoSEQ multiplex PCR, and its TCRdb copy is limited to in-frame clones, with some not included. The profile covers about 75,000 clones, with around 89% appearing a single time and over 0.8% taken by the ten largest. Material: peripheral blood, obtained in the first trimester of pregnancy. These receptors all come from a female donor in good health, enrolled as a control in a pregnancy study.

The chain is built from TRBV5-1 and TRBJ2-5; TRBD1 matches at 7 bases. This CDR3 has 15 residues. Looked up from germline, CDR1 is SGHRS and CDR2 is YFSETQ. Trimming at V came to 4 bases and at J to 5 bases, leaving 11 bases not matched to a gene. CDR3 sequence (DNA): TGCGCCAGCAGCGGAGGAAGGGGGCCTTTGGAGACCCAGTACTTC. Its translation is CASSGGRGPLETQYF. The whole variable domain, remainder taken from reference TRBV5-1 and TRBJ2-5, is KAGVTQTPRYLIKTRGQQVTLSCSPISGHRSVSWYQQTPGQGLQFLFEYFSETQRNKGNFPGRFSGRQFSNSRSEMNVSTLELGDSALYLCASSGGRGPLETQYFGPGTRLLVL.

CDR3: CASSSGVDRASEKLFF. CDR3 in DNA: TGTGCCAGCAGTTCGGGGGTGGACAGGGCGAGTGAAAAACTGTTTTTT. This sequence joins TRBV6-5 and TRBJ1-4; 8 nucleotides match TRBD1. Germline V gene data show CDR1 as MNHEY and CDR2 as SVGAGI. The CDR3 has 16 residues. V lost 4 bases and J lost 7; bases outside the gene matches: 11.

The count of this clone is one. The chain uses TRBV10-3 and TRBJ1-3; D unresolved. Per the germline V gene, CDR1 is ENHRY and CDR2 is SYGVKD. The length of the CDR3 is 13 residues. The V end lost 7 bases, the J end lost 0 bases, and 7 bases lay between the germline ends. In DNA form, the CDR3 reads TGTGCCATCAAAGGGAGCTCTGGAAACACCATATATTTT. Translation gives CAIKGSSGNTIYF.

This chain joins TRBV29-1 and TRBJ2-7; D perhaps matches TRBD2 (6 bases). V was shortened by 1 base and J by 6 bases, with 13 bases between the two germline ends. Germline V CDR1 and CDR2: SQVTM, ANQGSEA. There are 13 residues in the CDR3. The CDR3 reads CSVEVGGNAEQYF. CDR3 DNA: TGCAGCGTTGAAGTGGGGGGTAACGCCGAGCAGTACTTC.

The chain joins TRBV10-3 to TRBJ1-2, with D perhaps TRBD1 (6 bases). V dropped 5 bases and J dropped 3 bases, with 13 bases sitting between them. CDR3 size: 14 residues. Germline CDR1 is ENHRY and CDR2 is SYGVKD. The CDR3 spells CAISTGQGDYGYTF. CDR3 DNA: TGTGCCATCAGTACAGGGCAAGGGGACTATGGCTACACCTTC.